The 30 T cell receptor beta chains below come from one sample, sequenced in a study of T cell repertoires in cytomegalovirus infection. TCRdb re-analysed the reads in MiXCR, keeping a single row per CDR3 protein. The sample lists 310,000 or so distinct CDR3 sequences, about a sixth occurring once. The sequenced material came from PBMCs. These receptors were collected from a human donor in good health (CMV status not recorded). Some clones in this sample may be carry-over from other donors' samples.

CDR3 bases: TGTGCCAGCAGTTACAAGAGCAATCAGCCCCAGCATTTT. Translating it yields CASSYKSNQPQHF. The chain combines TRBV12-3 or TRBV12-4 with TRBJ1-5, with D unclear. V dropped 4 bases and J dropped 1 base, with 5 bases sitting between them. The CDR3 has 13 amino acids.

This clonotype was counted a few times. The CDR3 protein is CASSGSPLANSPLHF. The CDR3 bases are TGTGCCAGCAGTGGGTCGCCGCTAGCAAATTCACCCCTCCACTTT. The genes are TRBV2 and TRBJ1-6; D is unclear. Germline values: CDR1 SNHLY, CDR2 FYNNEI. This CDR3 region has 15 residues. V gave up 4 bases and J gave up 7 bases, with 14 bases separating them.

This clonotype was observed many times. The rearrangement uses TRBV28 and TRBJ1-1, with TRBD1 matching 7 bases. The V and J ends lost 5 bases and 9 bases, in that order; junction bases with no gene match: 9. Germline loops: CDR1 MDHEN, CDR2 SYDVKM. The CDR3 length is 13 residues. CDR3 sequence (DNA): TGTGCCAGCAGTCAAGACACGGGACAGCAAGCTTTCTTT. Translation gives CASSQDTGQQAFF.

This clonotype was detected many times. The chain is built from TRBV12-3 or TRBV12-4 and TRBJ1-6; D is ambiguous. V was trimmed by 3 bases and J by 10 bases, leaving 10 bases between them. There are 13 residues in the CDR3. In nucleotides, the CDR3 is TGTGCCAGCAGTTTGAACCCTGGATCACCCCTCCACTTT. It specifies CASSLNPGSPLHF.

This chain joins TRBV7-2 and TRBJ2-3; no reliable D call. CDR1 and CDR2 (germline): SGHTA, FQGNSA. The CDR3 has 13 amino acids. V lost 4 bases and J lost 6, with 11 bases in between. The CDR3 DNA reads as TGTGCCAGCAGCTCTCGCGCGCCCGATACGCAGTATTTT. Its protein is CASSSRAPDTQYF.

This clonotype was seen repeatedly, ten times or more. CDR3 bases: TGTGCCAGCAGTTACGGGGTAACCTACGAGCAGTACTTC. It specifies CASSYGVTYEQYF. The genes are TRBV6-6 and TRBJ2-7, with no clear D. The CDR3 contains 13 residues. Trimming shortened V by 2 bases and J by 2 bases, and 7 bases separated the two germline ends. Germline lookup yields CDR1 MNHNY and CDR2 SVGAGI (reference sequence).

This clonotype was seen repeatedly, ten times or more. The rearrangement links TRBV7-2 to TRBJ2-4; a weak D match, TRBD1 (5 bases). The CDR3 loop spans 14 amino acids. The V end lost 1 base, the J end lost 8 bases, and 12 bases lay between the germline ends. CDR1 and CDR2 from the germline V gene are SGHTA and FQGNSA. CDR3 amino acids: CASSLVAGKDIQYF. CDR3 coding DNA: TGTGCCAGCAGCTTAGTGGCAGGGAAGGACATTCAGTACTTC.

The chain joins TRBV20-1 to TRBJ2-5, with 7 positions matching TRBD1. CDR3 length: 15 residues. The ends lost 3 bases at V and 4 bases at J; junction bases unmatched: 11. Germline lookup yields CDR1 DFQATT and CDR2 SNEGSKA (reference sequence). The CDR3 loop reads CSARGQLGGAETQYF. DNA for the CDR3: TGCAGTGCTAGGGGACAGCTTGGGGGAGCAGAGACCCAGTACTTC.

This clonotype was detected a few times. This sequence joins TRBV10-3 and TRBJ1-5; D is undetermined. Germline CDR1 and CDR2: ENHRY and SYGVKD. The CDR3 is 12 amino acids. V dropped 6 bases and J dropped 5 bases, with 8 bases sitting between them. The CDR3 sequence: CAISAGDQPQHF. The CDR3 DNA reads TGTGCCATCAGCGCCGGGGATCAGCCCCAGCATTTT.

This clonotype was counted ten times or more. This sequence joins TRBV7-2 and TRBJ1-3, with 8 positions matching TRBD1. The trim removed 4 bases at V and 0 bases at J, leaving 17 bases unmatched. Germline-derived CDR1 and CDR2 are SGHTA and FQGNSA. The CDR3 runs 20 residues. The CDR3 reads CASSSGQAVSVYPSGNTIYF. The CDR3 DNA reads TGTGCCAGCAGCTCGGGACAGGCCGTATCCGTATATCCCTCTGGAAACACCATATATTTT.

On this clonotype: A read error may produce the germline difference seen at one junction end. This chain uses TRBV2 with TRBJ2-1; D gene ambiguous. In germline, CDR1 is SNHLY, CDR2 FYNNEI. This CDR3 has 14 residues. The CDR3 DNA reads as TGTGCCAGCAGAGAAGCCGCCGGCCAGAATGAGCAGTTCTTC. Translating gives CASREAAGQNEQFF.

The chain couples TRBV20-1 to TRBJ1-5; perhaps TRBD1 as D (6 bases). Germline V gene lookup returns CDR1 DFQATT and CDR2 SNEGSKA (reference sequence). The CDR3 length is 16 residues. V was cut by 3 bases and J by 3 bases, with 18 bases left in between. The chain's CDR3 is CSASLGTQTPNQPQHF. The CDR3 nucleotides read TGCAGTGCTAGTCTTGGGACACAAACCCCCAATCAGCCCCAGCATTTT.

This clonotype was counted ten times or more. The chain employs TRBV4-2 and TRBJ1-2; D is unresolved. V shed 0 bases and J shed 4 bases, with 12 bases lying between them. The CDR3 is made up of 15 amino acids. From germline, CDR1 is LGHNA and CDR2 YNFKEQ. The CDR3, as DNA: TGTGCCAGCAGCCAAGATCGAGGGTGGGGCTATGGCTACACCTTC. This sequence encodes CASSQDRGWGYGYTF.

This clonotype was counted only a few times. V gene TRBV7-8 combines with J gene TRBJ1-6; D gene uncertain. Trimming removed 5 bases at V and 0 bases at J, with 11 bases between. CDR1 and CDR2 (germline): SGHVS, FQNEAQ. The CDR3 consists of 16 residues. The DNA of the CDR3 is TGTGCCAGCAGCCCATTGGGAGGCTCCTATAATTCACCCCTCCACTTT. Encoded protein: CASSPLGGSYNSPLHF. The complete variable domain, with remaining parts taken from reference TRBV7-8 and TRBJ1-6, reads GAGVSQSPRYKVAKRGQDVALRCDPISGHVSLFWYQQALGQGPEFLTYFQNEAQLDKSGLPSDRFFAERPEGSVSTLKIQRTQQEDSAVYLCASSPLGGSYNSPLHFGNGTRLTVT.

This clonotype was counted at least ten times. The chain joins TRBV7-2 to TRBJ2-4, with 7 bases aligning to TRBD1. Per the germline V gene, CDR1 is SGHTA and CDR2 is FQGNSA. With V trimmed by 3 bases and J by 4 bases, 6 bases remained unmatched. This CDR3 is built from 15 residues. The DNA of the CDR3 is TGTGCCAGCAGCTTGATAGGGACAGAAAAAAACATTCAGTACTTC. Residues: CASSLIGTEKNIQYF.

This clonotype was seen many times. This sequence joins TRBV6-1 and TRBJ1-4, with D unclear. Germline-derived CDR1 and CDR2 are MNHNS and SASEGT. The V end lost 6 bases, the J end lost 4 bases, and 9 bases lay between the germline ends. The CDR3 length is 13 residues. CDR3 nucleotide sequence: TGTGCCAGCAGGACCGACCTTAATGAAAAACTGTTTTTT. Protein: CASRTDLNEKLFF.

The rearrangement joins TRBV28 to TRBJ1-5; D possibly corresponds to TRBD1 (5 bases). Germline CDR1 MDHEN, CDR2 SYDVKM. The V and J ends lost 7 bases and 3 bases respectively, with 13 bases between them. The CDR3 totals 14 residues. As DNA, the CDR3 is TGTGCCAGCAAACTGGGGCAGGCCAATCAGCCCCAGCATTTT. This encodes CASKLGQANQPQHF.

This clonotype was seen a few times. The J gene is TRBJ2-7, the V gene TRBV20-1, with a weak D call TRBD2 (6 bases). CDR1 and CDR2 (germline): DFQATT, SNEGSKA (reference sequence). Trimming removed 2 bases from V and 2 bases from J, with 16 bases in between. CDR3 length: 15 residues. For the CDR3, the DNA is TGCAGTGCTAGACCCGCGGGACTTCCAACCTACGAGCAGTACTTC. Translated, it gives CSARPAGLPTYEQYF.

At least ten counts were recorded for this clonotype. The chain couples TRBV7-8 to TRBJ2-5, with TRBD1 matching over 10 bases. CDR1 is SGHVS, CDR2 FQNEAQ, per germline. V trimming: 1 base; J trimming: 5 bases; junction bases outside the gene matches: 7. The CDR3 is 16 residues long. The chain's CDR3 is CASSLVWTGGEETQYF. Written as DNA, the CDR3 is TGTGCCAGCAGCTTAGTATGGACAGGGGGTGAGGAGACCCAGTACTTC.

V is TRBV5-4 and J is TRBJ2-5; 7 bases are a match to TRBD2. The CDR3 has 14 amino acids. J lost 4 bases, V lost 5 bases, and 8 bases had no gene match. The germline gives CDR1 SGHNT, CDR2 YYREEE (reference sequence). CDR3: CASSLNWGGETQYF. The CDR3 DNA is TGTGCCAGCAGTTTAAATTGGGGGGGAGAGACCCAGTACTTC.

The DNA for the CDR3 is TGCAGTGCTAGAATACACGGGAGGGGGCGAATCAATGAGCAGTTCTTC. Encoded protein: CSARIHGRGRINEQFF. The chain joins TRBV20-1 to TRBJ2-1, with a tentative D call TRBD2 (8 bases). The length of the CDR3 is 16 residues. Germline CDR1 reads DFQATT; CDR2 reads SNEGSKA (reference sequence). V lost 2 bases and J 6 bases, leaving 20 bases between the germline ends.

The chain joins TRBV23-1 to TRBJ2-1; 8 positions match TRBD1. TRBV23-1 has ORF status, its function being uncertain. The CDR3 is 17 amino acids. Trimming removed 2 bases from V and 5 bases from J; junction bases left unmatched: 11. The CDR3 nucleotides are TGCGCCAGCAGTCAAGGATCCGGCAGGGGGCTTCACAATGAGCAGTTCTTC. Translation gives CASSQGSGRGLHNEQFF.

This clonotype was detected many times. The chain uses TRBV7-2 and TRBJ2-6; D perhaps matches TRBD1 (6 bases). The germline gives CDR1 SGHTA, CDR2 FQGNSA. Trimming pared 5 bases from V and 1 base from J, leaving 18 bases between. The CDR3 spans 18 residues. This chain's CDR3 is CASSIQQGPPSGANVLTF. As DNA, the CDR3 is TGTGCCAGCAGCATCCAACAGGGACCCCCATCTGGGGCCAACGTCCTGACTTTC.

The chain combines TRBV20-1 with TRBJ2-5; D is undetermined. Between the trimmed V and J ends, which lost 3 bases and 7 bases, there was a span of 12 bases. The CDR3 length is 12 residues. Germline-derived CDR1 and CDR2 are DFQATT and SNEGSKA (reference sequence). The CDR3 DNA is TGCAGTGCTAGTATCCTAATGGGGACCCAGTACTTC. This codes for CSASILMGTQYF.

This clonotype was picked up many times. J is TRBJ1-4 and V is TRBV7-2; D unclear. Germline V gene sequence: CDR1 SGHTA, CDR2 FQGNSA. CDR3 length equals 15 residues. V dropped 1 base and J dropped 11 bases, with 17 bases sitting between them. DNA for the CDR3: TGTGCCAGCAGCTTAGTCGGCCCCTCCGCTGGGAAACTGTTTTTT. It codes for CASSLVGPSAGKLFF.

This clonotype was counted many times. The chain couples TRBV28 to TRBJ2-5; D unclear. V gave up 10 bases and J gave up 5 bases, with 11 bases separating them. The CDR3 spans 11 residues. Germline loops: CDR1 MDHEN, CDR2 SYDVKM. The CDR3 region has the DNA TGTGCCACCTCGCGGCTGGAGACCCAGTACTTC. Protein sequence: CATSRLETQYF.

This chain uses TRBV28 with TRBJ1-2; 7 positions agree with TRBD1. Trimming at V came to 3 bases and at J to 6 bases, leaving 7 bases not matched to a gene. The germline V gene encodes CDR1 MDHEN and CDR2 SYDVKM. This CDR3 is built from 14 residues. The CDR3 nucleotides read TGTGCCAGCAGTTTCACCGACAGGGTTGATGGCTACACCTTC. Translated, it gives CASSFTDRVDGYTF.

The sample holds a few counts of this clonotype. The V and J genes are TRBV5-8 and TRBJ1-4; TRBD1 is a possible D gene (5 bases). The CDR3 has 14 amino acids. Germline V lookup: CDR1 SGHTS, CDR2 YDEGEE. V was cut by 2 bases and J by 4 bases, with 9 bases left in between. The CDR3, as DNA: TGTGCCAGCAGCTTCCGGGACGGTAATGAAAAACTGTTTTTT. Residues: CASSFRDGNEKLFF.

This clonotype was observed at least ten times. The chain joins TRBV27 to TRBJ1-5; D not certain. Germline loops: CDR1 MNHEY, CDR2 SMNVEV (reference sequence). Trimming stripped 5 bases from V and 4 bases from J, with 15 bases between. CDR3 length: 15 residues. This CDR3 reads CASSPVYHGNQPQHF. The CDR3 DNA reads TGTGCCAGCAGTCCCGTTTACCACGGGAATCAGCCCCAGCATTTT.

At least ten counts were recorded for this clonotype. V and J are TRBV7-2 and TRBJ2-3; 12 bases are shared with TRBD2. V dropped 5 bases and J dropped 8; count of bases not matched to a gene: 14. Germline CDR1 SGHTA, CDR2 FQGNSA. The length of the CDR3 is 17 residues. CDR3 sequence: CASSVLLTSGGSVTQYF. The CDR3 DNA follows: TGTGCCAGCAGCGTCCTTCTTACTAGCGGGGGGTCAGTTACGCAGTATTTT.